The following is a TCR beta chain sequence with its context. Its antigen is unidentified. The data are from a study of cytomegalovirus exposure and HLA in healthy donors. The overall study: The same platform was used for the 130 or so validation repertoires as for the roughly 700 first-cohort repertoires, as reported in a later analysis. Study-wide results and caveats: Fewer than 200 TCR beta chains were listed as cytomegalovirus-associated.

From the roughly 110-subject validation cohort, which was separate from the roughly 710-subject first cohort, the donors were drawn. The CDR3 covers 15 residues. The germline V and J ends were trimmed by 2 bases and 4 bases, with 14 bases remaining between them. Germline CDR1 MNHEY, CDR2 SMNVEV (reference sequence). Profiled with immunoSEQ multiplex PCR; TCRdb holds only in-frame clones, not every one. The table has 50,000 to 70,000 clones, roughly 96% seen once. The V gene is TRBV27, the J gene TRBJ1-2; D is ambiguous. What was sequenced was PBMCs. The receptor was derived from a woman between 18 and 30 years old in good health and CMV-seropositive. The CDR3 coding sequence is TGTGCCAGCAGTTTAGCCCGGGTGTCTTCCTATGGCTACACCTTC. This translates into CASSLARVSSYGYTF.